This entry is about one T cell receptor beta chain. Its target antigen remains unknown. Per-base quality was not reported, and no clone a single base away is much larger than it. This sample is part of a study of T and B cells in COVID-19 patients (dated by TCRdb to 2020 to 2021). About the study as a whole: In this study, adaptive immunity was profiled in COVID-19 patients who either had active infection or had recovered, using TRB and IGH repertoire sequencing of peripheral blood. The recovered cohort included over 15 patients who contributed 20 to 25 samples, and most of those patients had mild to moderate COVID-19 that was managed on an outpatient basis. Patients in the recovered cohort had a median age of around 30 years, compared with 67 years for patients in the active-infection cohort. Critical illness requiring mechanical ventilation or ECMO was present in about 55% of the 20 patients in the active-infection cohort. Comorbidities linked to unfavorable COVID-19 outcome were present in nine tenths of the roughly 20 patients in the active-infection cohort. Over 7 million TCR sequences were analysed in a TCR and BCR sequence repository that covered roughly 35 patients and around 73 time points. A couple of patients were in both the active and recovered cohorts because samples existed from active disease and from after recovery. An age-matched reference group of 39 healthy donors negative for COVID-19 antibodies served as the comparison for repertoire analyses. As many as 9 follow-up blood samples were collected from each patient, and in some individuals these samples spanned different disease stages. Paper-wide results and their limitations: In patients with COVID-19, the usage of TRBV/TRBJ genes was reported to be strongly skewed. Specific T cell subsets (CD4+/Treg/CD8+) and sorted SARS-CoV-2-responsive or tetramer+ T cells had not yet been sequenced, and these experiments were ongoing. Blood samples from mildly ill patients during symptoms and early samples from severe cases were scarce. The size of the cohort was considered insufficient for assessing HLA contributions to COVID-19 susceptibility or severity. A total of around 2,100 TCR clusters were exclusive to the recovered cohort, and around 31 of those clusters were low-pGen clusters. Prospective validation of the reported TCR clusters was stated to be required before clinical use. During active COVID-19 the TRB repertoires were highly clonal, but at recovery diversity and richness rose above the levels seen in healthy donors.

TCRdb records Illumina MiSeq as the sequencer. Multiplex PCR with BIOMED2 TRB-A/B primer pools was used to amplify the TRB rearrangements. Illumina-compatible adapters and 7-nucleotide sample barcodes were added to the amplicons in two consecutive PCRs. All library PCRs used Phusion HS II polymerase. Amplicons were gel-purified with the NucleoSpin Gel and PCR Clean-up kit, quantified on Qubit, and pooled at roughly 4.3 nM. The quality of the amplicon pool was checked on an Agilent 2100 Bioanalyzer prior to Illumina next-generation sequencing. The original pipeline was this. TRB rearrangements were annotated with MiXCR 3.0.8 using the default MiXCR reference library. Non-productive reads and sequences with fewer than 2 reads were excluded, and each unique CDR3 nucleotide sequence counted as one clone. R 3.5.1 was used to calculate clonality, diversity, richness and V-J gene usage. GLIPH2 was used to cluster TCRs by CDR3 similarity, and OLGA was used to calculate generation probabilities. Only GLIPH2 clusters with at least four unique TCR clonotypes present in at least three individuals were retained. TCRdb reran the public reads through fastp at Q25 and MiXCR, keeping productive beta chains. Rows matching on CDR3 protein sequence are summarized as one entry with the most common DNA and genes. Clone size and V and J calls follow TCRdb, not the original study. Recorded for this sample are 6,000 to 9,000 distinct CDR3 sequences; 26% of them occurred a single time. The biggest ten clones account for roughly 17% of the sample.

V gives up 5 bases and J gives up 4 bases, and the segment between their germline ends measures 20 bases. Including cysteine and phenylalanine, the CDR3 has 17 amino acids. Only the CDR3 DNA stays, 51 bases, in frame from base 1. Taken from the germline V gene (reference sequence), the CDR1 and CDR2 loops are SGHAT and FQDESV. TRB repertoires were amplified from around 250-500 ng of genomic DNA extracted from blood. Sequenced sample: blood. The sequence derives from a human donor with active COVID-19. The chain employs TRBV11-1 and TRBJ2-2; TRBD2 is perhaps the D gene, given 5 matching bases. The CDR3 in this case is CASSQEGHSGPTGELFF. The DNA sequence is given as TGTGCCAGCAGCCAAGAGGGCCATAGTGGGCCCACCGGGGAGCTGTTTTTT.